This T cell receptor beta chain was obtained from a study of blood T cell repertoires in COVID-19. For the study at large: Acute and convalescent COVID-19 samples came from the United States, Italy and Spain. From T cells, B-cell-depleted T cells, or PBMCs came the material, which was cDNA or gDNA.

CDR1 is SQVTM, CDR2 ANQGSEA, per germline. The CDR3 spans 16 residues. V dropped 2 bases and J dropped 0 bases, with 16 bases sitting between them. Original analysis: From reference gene primer amplification, estimates of nucleated cell counts were derived. The protocol was immunoSEQ multiplex PCR, while the TCRdb copy is restricted to in-frame clones and leaves out a portion. V, J and clone size reflect that table, while D and trimming were determined from the DNA. The data contain about 200,000 clones, 82% of them singletons. It was during active infection that Seattle patients were enrolled and then longitudinally followed.

Source material: peripheral blood. The chain has TRBV29-1 and TRBJ1-2, with D unresolved. The clonotype originates from a woman in her fifties or sixties with COVID-19, enrolled during active disease. CDR3 region: CSVESRSQITNYGYTF. The CDR3 nucleotides are TGCAGCGTTGAATCCAGGTCACAGATTACTAACTATGGCTACACCTTC. The full variable domain, its missing parts supplied by reference TRBV29-1 and TRBJ1-2, is SAVISQKPSRDICQRGTSLTIQCQVDSQVTMMFWYRQQPGQSLTLIATANQGSEATYESGFVIDKFPISRPNLTFSTLTVSNMSPEDSSIYLCSVESRSQITNYGYTFGSGTRLTVV.